This T cell receptor beta chain was sequenced for a study of cytomegalovirus exposure and HLA in healthy donors. Germline V lookup: CDR1 SGHDT, CDR2 YYEEEE. CDR3 length equals 18 residues. J lost 8 bases, V lost 4 bases, and 23 bases had no gene match. Study-wide points: Rare sequences made up most TCRs, while some public TCRs were found in many donors.

The table came from immunoSEQ multiplex PCR; TCRdb's copy has only in-frame clones and leaves some out. Of some 120,000 clones listed, approximately 87% are singletons. With regard to this clone: Its target is unknown.

This sequence originates from a woman aged 25 to 45 in good health and CMV-seronegative. The sample consisted of PBMCs. The chain carries TRBV5-6 and TRBJ1-2; 7 positions match TRBD1. CDR3 DNA: TGTGCCAGCAGCGAGCTTCCGGGACAGTCGAACAGACATAGAGGCTACACCTTC. Translation: CASSELPGQSNRHRGYTF.